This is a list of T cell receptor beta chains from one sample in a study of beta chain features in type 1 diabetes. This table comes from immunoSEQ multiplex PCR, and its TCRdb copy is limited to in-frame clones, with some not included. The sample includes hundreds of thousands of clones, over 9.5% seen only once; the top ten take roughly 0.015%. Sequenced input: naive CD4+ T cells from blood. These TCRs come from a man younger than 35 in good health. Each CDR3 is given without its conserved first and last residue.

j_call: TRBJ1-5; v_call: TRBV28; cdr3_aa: ASSPLTGINQPQH
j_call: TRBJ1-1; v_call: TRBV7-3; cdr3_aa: ASSLTVNTEAF
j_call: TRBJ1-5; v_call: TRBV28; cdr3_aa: ASRSSGYSNQPQH
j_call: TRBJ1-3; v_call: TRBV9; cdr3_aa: ASSGRDRAGNTIY
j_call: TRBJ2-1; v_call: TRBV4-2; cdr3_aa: ASSLRGTSFDNEQF
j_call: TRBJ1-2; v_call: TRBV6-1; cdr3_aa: ASSAAVNYGYT
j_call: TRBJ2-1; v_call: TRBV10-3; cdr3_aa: AISREQGIDEQF
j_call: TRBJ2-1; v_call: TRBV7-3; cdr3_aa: ASSLSGIAYNEQF
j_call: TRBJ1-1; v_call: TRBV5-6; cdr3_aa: ASSDRITTGVTEAF
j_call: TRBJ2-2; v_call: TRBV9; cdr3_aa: ASSVGAGRSGELF
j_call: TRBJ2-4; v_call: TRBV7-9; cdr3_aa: ASSLSVVGASNS